A single sample gave rise to the 28 T cell receptor beta chains below, sequenced in a study of cytomegalovirus exposure and HLA in healthy donors. Vbeta (60) and Jbeta (13) primers were used in the PCR. Clones were read by immunoSEQ multiplex PCR, and TCRdb kept only the in-frame ones, dropping some. The table records 120,000 or so clones, under 80% of them present only once. Sequences were obtained from PBMCs. The receptors were sampled from a man aged 40-49 years in good health and CMV-seropositive.

The chain couples TRBV7-9 to TRBJ1-3; D is unclear. This CDR3 is 12 amino acids long. V was trimmed by 5 bases and J by 4 bases, leaving 6 bases between them. Germline V gene data show CDR1 as SEHNR and CDR2 as FQNEAQ (reference sequence). The CDR3 DNA sequence: TGTGCCAGCAGCCCTTTAGGAAACACCATATATTTT. It yields the protein CASSPLGNTIYF.

This chain uses TRBV7-2 with TRBJ2-5; 9 nucleotides align to TRBD1. The CDR3 covers 15 residues. The trim removed 5 bases at V and 4 bases at J, leaving 8 bases unmatched. Germline assignment: CDR1 SGHTA and CDR2 FQGNSA. The CDR3 protein is CASSPRDRDRETQYF. In DNA form, the CDR3 reads TGTGCCAGCAGCCCCCGGGACAGGGATAGAGAGACCCAGTACTTC.

This sequence joins TRBV19 and TRBJ1-2; D is unclear. Germline V CDR1 and CDR2: LNHDA, SQIVND (reference sequence). Deletions cut 6 bases from V and 8 bases from J, with 16 bases between. This CDR3 spans 13 amino acids. The CDR3 sequence is CASSPRGERGYTF. CDR3 sequence (DNA): TGTGCCAGTAGCCCGCGAGGTGAGAGGGGCTACACCTTC. The variable domain in full, with the rest retrieved from reference TRBV19 and TRBJ1-2, is DGGITQSPKYLFRKEGQNVTLSCEQNLNHDAMYWYRQDPGQGLRLIYYSQIVNDFQKGDIAEGYSVSREKKESFPLTVTSAQKNPTAFYLCASSPRGERGYTFGSGTRLTVV.

The chain recombines TRBV6-5 with TRBJ1-5; D ambiguous. Germline values: CDR1 MNHEY, CDR2 SVGAGI. This CDR3 contains 12 residues. The V gene lost 8 bases and the J gene lost 3 bases, with 8 bases spanning the gap. The CDR3 nucleotides read TGTGCCAGCGGCAGGCACAATCAGCCCCAGCATTTT. Translation gives CASGRHNQPQHF.

The chain has TRBV29-1 and TRBJ2-1; D is undetermined. Germline CDR1 and CDR2: SQVTM and ANQGSEA. V lost 6 bases, J lost 6 bases, and 9 bases lay in between. The CDR3 sequence is 11 residues long. The CDR3 region is CSVASGNEQFF. The CDR3 region has the DNA TGCAGCGTCGCTAGTGGCAATGAGCAGTTCTTC.

The chain links TRBV6-1 to TRBJ2-1; 9 positions agree with TRBD1. The CDR3 is 14 amino acids. V shed 7 bases, J shed 4 bases, and the junction held 5 bases outside the gene matches. Germline CDR1 MNHNS, CDR2 SASEGT. Here the CDR3 DNA reads TGTGCCAGCAATCGACAGGGGGTTTACAATGAGCAGTTCTTC. As protein: CASNRQGVYNEQFF.

The CDR3 region is CASSEPTLGKDGYTF. The CDR3 DNA reads as TGTGCCAGCAGTGAGCCTACACTCGGGAAAGATGGCTACACCTTC. The V call is TRBV25-1, the J call TRBJ1-2, with D hard to call. Germline V gene data show CDR1 as MGHDK and CDR2 as SYGVNS. The CDR3 sequence is 15 residues long. Trimming took off 3 bases at V and 6 bases at J, with 17 bases between the two ends.

The rearrangement uses TRBV28 and TRBJ2-5, with 7 bases fitting TRBD2. The ends lost 5 bases at V and 4 bases at J; junction bases unmatched: 7. Per the germline V gene, CDR1 is MDHEN and CDR2 is SYDVKM. CDR3 length: 14 amino acids. The CDR3 protein is CASSIPLAGETQYF. The CDR3 coding sequence is TGTGCCAGCAGTATACCGTTAGCGGGAGAGACCCAGTACTTC. The variable domain in full, completed from reference TRBV28 and TRBJ2-5, reads DVKVTQSSRYLVKRTGEKVFLECVQDMDHENMFWYRQDPGLGLRLIYFSYDVKMKEKGDIPEGYSVSREKKERFSLILESASTNQTSMYLCASSIPLAGETQYFGPGTRLLVL.

The chain has TRBV4-1 and TRBJ2-5, with D possibly TRBD2 on 5 matching bases. The CDR3 contains 15 residues. Germline V gene data show CDR1 as MGHRA and CDR2 as YSYEKL. V was clipped by 4 bases and J by 5 bases, with 17 bases between them. The CDR3 is CASSLYREGRETQYF. In DNA, the CDR3 is TGCGCCAGCAGCCTATACAGAGAGGGTAGGGAGACCCAGTACTTC.

The rearrangement joins TRBV28 to TRBJ2-7; tentatively, D is TRBD1 (6 bases). V dropped 10 bases and J dropped 2 bases, with 12 bases sitting between them. The CDR3 covers 12 residues. Germline V CDR1 and CDR2: MDHEN, SYDVKM. The CDR3 bases are TGTGCCACCGGGACACCAACCTACGAGCAGTACTTC. It codes for CATGTPTYEQYF.

In its sample, this clone was seen a few times. V gene TRBV28 combines with J gene TRBJ2-7, with D unclear. Germline CDR1 reads MDHEN; CDR2 reads SYDVKM. V was pared by 6 bases and J by 7 bases, with 22 bases between. The CDR3 contains 15 residues. CDR3 residues: CASRPREISPREQYF. CDR3 bases: TGTGCCAGCAGGCCCCGTGAAATATCCCCCCGGGAGCAGTACTTC.

V and J are TRBV11-3 and TRBJ2-3; 8 bases agree with TRBD2. This CDR3 region has 13 residues. V lost 5 bases, J lost 7 bases, and 5 bases stayed unmatched. The V gene's germline CDR1 is SGHNT and CDR2 YENEEA. The CDR3 sequence is CASSQTSAHTQYF. The CDR3 coding sequence is TGTGCCAGCAGCCAGACTAGCGCCCATACGCAGTATTTT.

This sequence joins TRBV2 and TRBJ2-1; 8 bases align to TRBD2. The germline gives CDR1 SNHLY, CDR2 FYNNEI. V lost 3 bases and J lost 2; bases outside the gene matches: 3. CDR3 length equals 15 residues. CDR3 in amino acids: CASSDPGGTYNEQFF. DNA for the CDR3: TGTGCCAGCAGTGATCCGGGGGGGACCTACAATGAGCAGTTCTTC.

This clone was observed a handful of times. The chain has TRBV4-3 and TRBJ1-4; 10 bases match TRBD1. Germline assignment: CDR1 LGHNA and CDR2 YSLEER. Trimming at V came to 0 bases and at J to 7 bases, leaving 5 bases not matched to a gene. This CDR3 contains 16 residues. The CDR3 region is CASSQDRGTGAEKLFF. The CDR3 DNA reads as TGCGCCAGCAGCCAAGATAGGGGGACAGGGGCTGAAAAACTGTTTTTT.

This chain joins TRBV5-6 and TRBJ2-1, with 8 positions matching TRBD1. Germline CDR1 reads SGHDT; CDR2 reads YYEEEE. V lost 4 bases, J lost 7 bases, and 7 bases stayed unmatched. The CDR3 extends over 14 amino acids. DNA of the CDR3: TGTGCCAGCAGCCCAGGGACAGGAGGGAATGAGCAGTTCTTC. This encodes CASSPGTGGNEQFF.

This chain links TRBV6-5 with TRBJ2-7; TRBD2 might be the D (6 bases). V was shortened by 5 bases and J by 5 bases, with 13 bases between the two germline ends. CDR1 MNHEY and CDR2 SVGAGI come from the germline V gene. This CDR3 spans 13 amino acids. CDR3 bases: TGTGCCAGCAGTCCGTCGGGGGTACACGAGCAGTACTTC. This codes for CASSPSGVHEQYF.

The chain couples TRBV28 to TRBJ2-3; 11 bases align to TRBD1. V gave up 5 bases and J gave up 4 bases; unmatched junction bases: 8. Germline assignment: CDR1 MDHEN and CDR2 SYDVKM. The CDR3 loop spans 16 amino acids. As DNA, the CDR3 is TGTGCCAGCAGTATCGATCGGACAGGGGGCTCAGATACGCAGTATTTT. This translates into CASSIDRTGGSDTQYF.

The chain recombines TRBV29-1 with TRBJ1-1, with TRBD1 as a possible D gene (6 bases). Germline loops: CDR1 SQVTM, CDR2 ANQGSEA. The CDR3 covers 10 residues. Trimming removed 8 bases at V and 6 bases at J, with 10 bases between. This CDR3 is CSTGQPEAFF. CDR3 sequence (DNA): TGCAGCACAGGACAGCCTGAAGCTTTCTTT.

This clone has just a few counts. The chain uses TRBV7-9 and TRBJ2-1; TRBD1 matches 9 bases. Germline values: CDR1 SEHNR, CDR2 FQNEAQ (reference sequence). The CDR3 runs to 16 residues. Trimming at V came to 5 bases and at J to 0 bases, leaving 5 bases not matched to a gene. The DNA for the CDR3 is TGTGCCAGCAGCCCACAGGGGGCCAGCTCCTACAATGAGCAGTTCTTC. It codes for CASSPQGASSYNEQFF.

The chain has TRBV30 and TRBJ2-5, with 11 bases that match TRBD2. The CDR3 is made up of 15 amino acids. Trimming cost V 4 bases and J 5 bases; bases outside gene matches: 9. Germline CDR1 GTSNPN, CDR2 SVGIG (reference sequence). The CDR3 DNA reads as TGTGCCTGGACCTCAGCTAGCGGGGGGTTCGAGACCCAGTACTTC. This gives the protein CAWTSASGGFETQYF.

The chain joins TRBV13 to TRBJ2-1, with 8 bases identical to TRBD2. Germline values: CDR1 PRHDT, CDR2 FYEKMQ (reference sequence). CDR3 length equals 15 residues. V lost 5 bases and J lost 8; bases outside the gene matches: 11. In nucleotides, the CDR3 is TGTGCCAGCAGCCCGTGGGCGGGAGGTTCCTATGAGCAGTTCTTC. Translation gives CASSPWAGGSYEQFF.

V gene TRBV7-2 combines with J gene TRBJ1-5; TRBD1 agrees at 7 bases. Germline V gives CDR1 SGHTA, CDR2 FQGNSA. This CDR3 is 16 amino acids long. The V segment lost 2 bases and the J segment 7 bases; nucleotides outside the gene matches: 11. The CDR3 DNA reads as TGTGCCAGCAGCTTAAATGGCCAGGGGGACGGGCAGCCCCAGCATTTT. The encoded protein is CASSLNGQGDGQPQHF.

The J gene is TRBJ2-3, the V gene TRBV6-1; TRBD2 matches 9 bases. The germline V gene has CDR1 MNHNS and CDR2 SASEGT. The CDR3 has 16 amino acids. V lost 2 bases to trimming and J lost 5 bases; unmatched junction nucleotides: 8. As DNA, the CDR3 is TGTGCCAGCAGTGAACGTGCTGGCGGGGGGGTAGATACGCAGTATTTT. Protein sequence: CASSERAGGGVDTQYF.

The chain carries TRBV10-3 and TRBJ2-1; D is unresolved. The CDR3 spans 13 residues. Germline CDR1 is ENHRY and CDR2 is SYGVKD. Deletions cut 4 bases from V and 6 bases from J, with 10 bases between. DNA of the CDR3: TGTGCCATCAGTGGACTTTCTACCAATGAGCAGTTCTTC. Its translation: CAISGLSTNEQFF.

V and J are TRBV6-6 and TRBJ2-7; D is perhaps TRBD2 (6 bases). V gave up 10 bases and J gave up 6 bases, with 22 bases separating them. The CDR3 consists of 14 residues. The germline V gene encodes CDR1 MNHNY and CDR2 SVGAGI (reference sequence). The CDR3 is CATGGAIQSGEQYF. Here the CDR3 DNA reads TGTGCCACTGGAGGGGCCATTCAAAGCGGCGAGCAGTACTTC.

The rearrangement joins TRBV30 to TRBJ2-7, with a possible D match to TRBD1 (6 bases). This CDR3 region has 15 residues. The V end was cut by 3 bases, the J end by 0 bases, with 15 bases between. CDR1 and CDR2 from the germline V gene are GTSNPN and SVGIG (reference sequence). CDR3 DNA: TGTGCCTGGAGCTACAGGGTCCTTAGCTCCTACGAGCAGTACTTC. Protein sequence: CAWSYRVLSSYEQYF.

This sequence joins TRBV5-4 and TRBJ1-2; no firm D call. Per the germline V gene, CDR1 is SGHNT and CDR2 is YYREEE (reference sequence). The V end was cut by 1 base, the J end by 6 bases, with 16 bases between. The CDR3 is made up of 15 amino acids. The DNA for the CDR3 is TGTGCCAGCAGCTTGCGGGCCCAAGGAGGAGATGGCTACACCTTC. It translates to CASSLRAQGGDGYTF.

This clone was counted between two and nine times. The chain joins TRBV28 to TRBJ2-5; 8 bases align to TRBD1. The CDR3 sequence is 15 residues long. Germline CDR1 and CDR2: MDHEN and SYDVKM. V gave up 3 bases and J gave up 4 bases; unmatched junction bases: 7. The CDR3 DNA sequence: TGTGCCAGCAGTTTGAGCCAGGGGGCCGGAGAGACCCAGTACTTC. Translation gives CASSLSQGAGETQYF. The entire variable domain, with the rest obtained from reference TRBV28 and TRBJ2-5, is as follows: DVKVTQSSRYLVKRTGEKVFLECVQDMDHENMFWYRQDPGLGLRLIYFSYDVKMKEKGDIPEGYSVSREKKERFSLILESASTNQTSMYLCASSLSQGAGETQYFGPGTRLLVL.